The rows below give T cell receptor beta chains drawn from one sample of a study of blood T cell repertoires in COVID-19. Assay: immunoSEQ multiplex PCR; the TCRdb copy retains only in-frame clones and omits some. The data hold 90,000 to 130,000 clones, with about 79% observed a single time. Sequencing input: peripheral blood. All receptors come from a woman older than 75 with active or convalescent COVID-19. CDR3s include the opening cysteine and the closing phenylalanine or tryptophan. D genes are given only for firm matches. A row's size may be missing; if present it is once, few, many or a size class.

CATSSGAGGPYTGELFF TGTGCCACCAGCAGCGGGGCGGGAGGGCCCTACACCGGGGAGCTGTTTTTT TRBJ2-2 17 TRBD2 - TRBV15
CASSPDSSNQPQHF TGTGCCAGCAGCCCGGACAGTAGCAATCAGCCCCAGCATTTT TRBJ1-5 14 - - TRBV5-5
CASSPLGGADTGELFF TGTGCCAGCAGCCCCCTCGGGGGAGCCGACACCGGGGAGCTGTTTTTT TRBJ2-2 16 - - TRBV7-9
CASSYRTSGVDTQYF TGTGCCAGCAGTTATAGGACTAGCGGGGTAGATACGCAGTATTTT TRBJ2-3 15 TRBD2 - TRBV6-2/TRBV6-3
CASSVTGVTDTQYF TGTGCCAGCAGTGTAACGGGTGTCACAGATACGCAGTATTTT TRBJ2-3 14 - few TRBV25-1
CASSFSGGESETQYF TGTGCCAGCAGCTTCTCAGGGGGCGAATCAGAGACCCAGTACTTC TRBJ2-5 15 TRBD1 - TRBV7-3
CASSPLGQISGANVLTF TGTGCCAGCTCTCCCCTCGGACAGATCTCTGGGGCCAACGTCCTGACTTTC TRBJ2-6 17 - - TRBV18
CASSPRQIETQYF TGTGCCAGTAGTCCCCGCCAGATTGAGACCCAGTACTTC TRBJ2-5 13 - - TRBV19
CASSIAGATYGYTF TGTGCCAGTAGTATAGCTGGGGCAACCTATGGCTACACCTTC TRBJ1-2 14 - - TRBV19
CSVGQGGSNYGYTF TGCAGCGTCGGACAGGGTGGATCTAACTATGGCTACACCTTC TRBJ1-2 14 TRBD1 - TRBV29-1
CASSQNRDRFEKLFF TGTGCCAGCAGCCAAAACCGGGACAGGTTTGAAAAACTGTTTTTT TRBJ1-4 15 TRBD1 - TRBV4-2
CASSYPQGYGYTF TGTGCCAGCAGTTACCCCCAGGGCTATGGCTACACCTTC TRBJ1-2 13 - - TRBV28
CASSIEVYSNQPQHF TGTGCCAGTAGTATAGAGGTCTATAGCAATCAGCCCCAGCATTTT TRBJ1-5 15 - - TRBV19
CASSRGFAPLHF TGTGCCAGCAGTCGGGGGTTCGCACCCCTCCACTTT TRBJ1-6 12 - - TRBV12-3/TRBV12-4